The 19 T cell receptor beta chains below come from one sample, sequenced in a study of CD8+ T cells in alopecia areata. RNA was isolated and reverse transcribed to cDNA, the sequencing template. Clones were read by immunoSEQ multiplex PCR, and TCRdb kept only the in-frame ones, dropping some. The repertoire has 150,000 to 200,000 clones, 67% of them found once; the top ten carry roughly an eighth. The sample consisted of CD8+ T cells sorted from blood, taken at week 0. These receptors were obtained from a human donor with alopecia areata.

The chain carries TRBV7-9 and TRBJ1-2; D perhaps matches TRBD1 (5 bases). The CDR3 loop spans 17 amino acids. V dropped 2 bases and J dropped 2 bases, with 18 bases sitting between them. Germline CDR1 SEHNR, CDR2 FQNEAQ (reference sequence). In nucleotides, the CDR3 is TGTGCCAGCAGCTTAATCAGAAGGGGAAGACTCAACTATGGCTACACCTTC. Its translation: CASSLIRRGRLNYGYTF.

The V call is TRBV9, the J call TRBJ1-1; D remains ambiguous. The CDR3 contains 14 residues. Trimming removed 2 bases at V and 4 bases at J, with 12 bases between. The germline CDR1 and CDR2 sequences are SGDLS and YYNGEE. The CDR3 DNA reads TGTGCCAGCAGCGTTAACGATCCGGGCACTGAAGCTTTCTTT. Encoded protein: CASSVNDPGTEAFF.

The genes are TRBV13 and TRBJ2-1, with 9 bases identical to TRBD2. With 4 bases clipped from V and 7 bases from J, the junction kept 8 bases outside the gene matches. This CDR3 region has 15 residues. Germline V gene sequence: CDR1 PRHDT, CDR2 FYEKMQ (reference sequence). The CDR3 DNA follows: TGTGCCAGCAGCTATCTTAGCGGGGGCAGGAATGAGCAGTTCTTC. It yields the protein CASSYLSGGRNEQFF.

This clone showed up just a few times. The chain employs TRBV27 and TRBJ2-7; TRBD2 agrees at 7 bases. V trimming: 3 bases; J trimming: 6 bases; junction bases outside the gene matches: 11. CDR3 length equals 15 residues. The germline V gene encodes CDR1 MNHEY and CDR2 SMNVEV (reference sequence). CDR3 coding DNA: TGTGCCAGCAGTTTCAGGAGCGGGGCTCTCGGCGAGCAGTACTTC. This encodes CASSFRSGALGEQYF.

The CDR3 reads CASSPPQSYNEQFF. The CDR3 nucleotides are TGTGCCAGCAGCCCACCTCAATCCTACAATGAGCAGTTCTTC. The chain joins TRBV7-9 to TRBJ2-1; D unclear. V lost 5 bases to trimming and J lost 1 base, with 9 bases between them. This CDR3 spans 14 amino acids. Germline V gives CDR1 SEHNR, CDR2 FQNEAQ (reference sequence).

The chain uses TRBV7-9 and TRBJ1-2; tentative D call: TRBD1 (6 bases). Germline V gene lookup returns CDR1 SEHNR and CDR2 FQNEAQ (reference sequence). V lost 2 bases, J lost 6 bases, and 10 bases lay in between. There are 13 residues in the CDR3. DNA for the CDR3: TGTGCCAGCAGCTTAATTCCAGGGGATGGCTACACCTTC. Translating gives CASSLIPGDGYTF.

The sample holds one count of this clone. The chain is built from TRBV29-1 and TRBJ2-5; 9 positions match TRBD1. CDR1 and CDR2 (germline): SQVTM, ANQGSEA. V was clipped by 0 bases and J by 4 bases; unmatched bases: 9. This CDR3 comprises 16 residues. CDR3 amino acids: CSVEDPGQGRGETQYF. CDR3 DNA: TGCAGCGTTGAAGATCCAGGACAGGGGAGAGGAGAGACCCAGTACTTC.

V usage is TRBV6-5 and J usage is TRBJ2-5; D may correspond to TRBD1 or TRBD2 (5 bases each). The CDR3 is 12 residues long. In germline, CDR1 is MNHEY, CDR2 SVGAGI. Between the trimmed V and J ends, which lost 8 bases and 8 bases, there was a span of 15 bases. The CDR3 loop reads CASRTRTGTQYF. The CDR3 DNA reads TGTGCCAGCCGGACACGGACTGGCACCCAGTACTTC.

V usage is TRBV12-5 and J usage is TRBJ1-2; D gene uncertain. Per germline, CDR1 LGHNT and CDR2 FRNRAP. V was shortened by 3 bases and J by 6 bases, with 11 bases between the two germline ends. CDR3 length: 13 amino acids. Here the CDR3 DNA reads TGTGCTAGTGGTTTTGGCAATATGGATGGCTACACCTTC. Translation: CASGFGNMDGYTF. Together with reference TRBV12-5 and TRBJ1-2, the CDR3 gives the full variable domain: DARVTQTPRHKVTEMGQEVTMRCQPILGHNTVFWYRQTMMQGLELLAYFRNRAPLDDSGMPKDRFSAEMPDATLATLKIQPSEPRDSAVYFCASGFGNMDGYTFGSGTRLTVV.

This chain connects TRBV4-1 to TRBJ2-7; D unresolved. Germline V CDR1 and CDR2: MGHRA, YSYEKL. V was trimmed by 2 bases and J by 2 bases, leaving 13 bases between them. This CDR3 contains 15 residues. The CDR3 bases are TGCGCCAGCAGCCAAACGACCGCTACCACCTACGAGCAGTACTTC. It codes for CASSQTTATTYEQYF.

This chain connects TRBV2 to TRBJ2-2; 10 bases line up with TRBD1. The CDR3 contains 17 residues. Germline V gene data show CDR1 as SNHLY and CDR2 as FYNNEI. V lost 8 bases, J lost 4 bases, and 13 bases stayed unmatched. DNA for the CDR3: TGTGCCAGCCGTCCCGCCATAGGGACAGGGGCCACCGGGGAGCTGTTTTTT. Encoded protein: CASRPAIGTGATGELFF. The variable domain in full, with the rest retrieved from reference TRBV2 and TRBJ2-2, is EPEVTQTPSHQVTQMGQEVILRCVPISNHLYFYWYRQILGQKVEFLVSFYNNEISEKSEIFDDQFSVERPDGSNFTLKIRSTKLEDSAMYFCASRPAIGTGATGELFFGEGSRLTVL.

The V and J genes are TRBV4-1 and TRBJ2-2, with unresolved D. This CDR3 is 17 amino acids long. The V gene's germline CDR1 is MGHRA and CDR2 YSYEKL. Trimming left V 8 bases short and J 3 bases short, with 22 bases between. The CDR3 nucleotides read TGCGCCAGCCGTCATAGGAAGTCGGGTGCGGACACCGGGGAGCTGTTTTTT. As protein: CASRHRKSGADTGELFF.

V usage is TRBV6-5 and J usage is TRBJ2-3; possibly TRBD1 for D (6 bases). The CDR3 spans 14 residues. Germline CDR1 reads MNHEY; CDR2 reads SVGAGI. V lost 8 bases, J lost 3 bases, and 15 bases lay in between. CDR3 in DNA: TGTGCCAGCTCCCATGGACAGAGAACAGATACGCAGTATTTT. This encodes CASSHGQRTDTQYF.

The chain joins TRBV29-1 to TRBJ2-3; D not certain. This CDR3 has 17 residues. The germline CDR1 and CDR2 sequences are SQVTM and ANQGSEA. V was clipped by 5 bases and J by 0 bases, with 21 bases between them. The DNA for the CDR3 is TGCAGCGTTTCCCCCCCGTGGCGTGGACCCAGCACAGATACGCAGTATTTT. Translated: CSVSPPWRGPSTDTQYF.

The J gene is TRBJ2-2, the V gene TRBV29-1, with unresolved D. CDR3 length: 11 residues. Between the trimmed V and J ends, which lost 4 bases and 7 bases, there was a span of 7 bases. Germline values: CDR1 SQVTM, CDR2 ANQGSEA. CDR3 coding DNA: TGCAGCGTTGTTAAGGTCGGGGAGCTGTTTTTT. The encoded protein is CSVVKVGELFF.

This chain uses TRBV11-1 with TRBJ2-4, with 7 positions matching TRBD1. Trimming cost V 5 bases and J 1 base; bases outside gene matches: 11. In germline, CDR1 is SGHAT, CDR2 FQDESV (reference sequence). This CDR3 has 17 residues. DNA for the CDR3: TGTGCCAGCAGCGGTAGAACAGGGGACGGGGCCAAAAACATTCAGTACTTC. Translation gives CASSGRTGDGAKNIQYF.

The rearrangement links TRBV7-8 to TRBJ2-7; D is perhaps TRBD1 (5 bases). The length of the CDR3 is 14 residues. Trimming took 4 bases from V and 1 from J, leaving 11 bases between them. Germline V gene sequence: CDR1 SGHVS, CDR2 FQNEAQ. The CDR3 sequence is CASSSDRGSYEQYF. The CDR3 coding sequence is TGTGCCAGCAGCTCGGATAGGGGATCCTACGAGCAGTACTTC.

This clone was recorded once. The J gene is TRBJ1-3, the V gene TRBV15; D possibly corresponds to TRBD1 (5 bases). The CDR3 extends over 13 amino acids. The ends were cut back, 3 bases at V and 8 bases at J, with 11 bases in the middle. In germline, CDR1 is LNHNV, CDR2 YYDKDF (reference sequence). Here the CDR3 reads CATSSGTPDTIYF. In nucleotides, the CDR3 is TGTGCCACCAGCAGCGGGACCCCTGACACCATATATTTT.

The chain is built from TRBV4-1 and TRBJ2-7; no firm D call. V shed 0 bases and J shed 2 bases, with 5 bases lying between them. Germline CDR1 reads MGHRA; CDR2 reads YSYEKL. The CDR3 runs to 13 residues. This CDR3 reads CASSQETPYEQYF. In DNA, the CDR3 is TGCGCCAGCAGCCAAGAAACCCCCTACGAGCAGTACTTC.